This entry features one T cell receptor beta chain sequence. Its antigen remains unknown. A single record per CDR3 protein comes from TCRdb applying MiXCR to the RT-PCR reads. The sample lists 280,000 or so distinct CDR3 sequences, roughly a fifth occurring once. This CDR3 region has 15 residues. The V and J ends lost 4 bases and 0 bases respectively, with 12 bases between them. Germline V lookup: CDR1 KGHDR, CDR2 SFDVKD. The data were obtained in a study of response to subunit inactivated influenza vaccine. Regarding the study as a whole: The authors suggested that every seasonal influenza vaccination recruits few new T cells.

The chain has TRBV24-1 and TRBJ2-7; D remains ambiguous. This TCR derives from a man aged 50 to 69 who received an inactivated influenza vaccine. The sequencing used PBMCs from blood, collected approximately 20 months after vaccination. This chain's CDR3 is CATSDPTASSYEQYF. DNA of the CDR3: TGTGCCACCAGTGACCCGACGGCAAGCTCCTACGAGCAGTACTTC.